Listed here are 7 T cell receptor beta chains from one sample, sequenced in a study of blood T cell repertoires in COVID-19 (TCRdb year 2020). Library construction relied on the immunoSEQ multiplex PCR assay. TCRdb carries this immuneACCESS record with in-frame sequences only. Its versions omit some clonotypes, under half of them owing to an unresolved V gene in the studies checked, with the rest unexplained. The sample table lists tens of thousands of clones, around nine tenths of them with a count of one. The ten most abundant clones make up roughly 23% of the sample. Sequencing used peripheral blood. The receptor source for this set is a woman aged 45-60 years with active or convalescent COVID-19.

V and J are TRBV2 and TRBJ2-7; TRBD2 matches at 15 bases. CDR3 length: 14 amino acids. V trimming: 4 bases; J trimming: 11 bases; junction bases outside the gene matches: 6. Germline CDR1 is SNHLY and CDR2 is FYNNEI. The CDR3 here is CASSAGTSGRIKYF. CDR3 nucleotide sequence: TGTGCCAGCAGTGCCGGGACTAGCGGGAGGATAAAGTACTTC.

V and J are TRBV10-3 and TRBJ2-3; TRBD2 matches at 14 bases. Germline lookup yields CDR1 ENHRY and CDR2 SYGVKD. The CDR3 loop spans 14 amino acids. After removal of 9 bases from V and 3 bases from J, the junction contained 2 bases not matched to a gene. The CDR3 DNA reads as TGTGCCATTCGACTAGCGGGGGGGACAGATACGCAGTATTTT. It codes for CAIRLAGGTDTQYF.

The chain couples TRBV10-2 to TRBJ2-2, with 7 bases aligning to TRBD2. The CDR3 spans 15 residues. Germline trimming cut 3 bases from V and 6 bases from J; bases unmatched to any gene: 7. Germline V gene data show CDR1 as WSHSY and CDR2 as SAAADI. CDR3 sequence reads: CASSEAAGAAGELFF. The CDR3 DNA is TGCGCCAGCAGTGAAGCGGCGGGAGCGGCCGGGGAGCTGTTTTTT.

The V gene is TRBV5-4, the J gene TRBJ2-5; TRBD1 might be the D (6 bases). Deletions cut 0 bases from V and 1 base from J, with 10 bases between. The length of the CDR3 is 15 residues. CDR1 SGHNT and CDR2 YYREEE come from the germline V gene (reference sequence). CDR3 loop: CASSLGAGVQETQYF. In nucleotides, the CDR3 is TGTGCCAGCAGCTTGGGGGCAGGGGTCCAAGAGACCCAGTACTTC.

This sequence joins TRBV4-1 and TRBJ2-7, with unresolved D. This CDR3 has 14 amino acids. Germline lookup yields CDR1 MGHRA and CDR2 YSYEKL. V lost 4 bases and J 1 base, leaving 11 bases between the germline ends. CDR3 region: CASSLTDPSYEQYF. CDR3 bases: TGCGCCAGCAGCCTCACAGATCCTTCCTACGAGCAGTACTTC.

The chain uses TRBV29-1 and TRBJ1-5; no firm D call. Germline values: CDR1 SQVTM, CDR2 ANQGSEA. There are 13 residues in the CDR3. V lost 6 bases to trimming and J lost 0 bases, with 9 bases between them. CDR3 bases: TGCAGCGTCCGGAGTGATAGCAATCAGCCCCAGCATTTT. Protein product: CSVRSDSNQPQHF.

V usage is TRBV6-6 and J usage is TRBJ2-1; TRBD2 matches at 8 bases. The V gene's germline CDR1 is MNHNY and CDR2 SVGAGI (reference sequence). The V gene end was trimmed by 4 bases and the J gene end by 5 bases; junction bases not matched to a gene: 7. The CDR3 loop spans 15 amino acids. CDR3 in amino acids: CASSFTGTRNNEQFF. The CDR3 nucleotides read TGTGCCAGCAGTTTCACCGGGACTAGGAACAATGAGCAGTTCTTC.